The T cell receptor (beta chain) described here comes from a study of T-cell memory formation after mild COVID-19. Study details: Largely, the TCR clusters proved donor specific. Study-wide points: A second wave expanding day 15 to 37 was CD4+-biased; contracting clones were balanced.

This clonotype was counted between two and nine times. The antigen remains undetermined. Trimming shortened V by 0 bases and J by 0 bases, and 6 bases separated the two germline ends. This CDR3 is built from 15 residues. Germline V gene data show CDR1 as LGHNA and CDR2 as YNFKEQ. TCRdb independently ran MiXCR on the 5' RACE reads; one entry per CDR3 protein. The sample contains roughly 600,000 distinct CDR3 sequences, under 20% of which appear only once. Sequencing was performed on PBMCs or a T cell subset sorted from them (not recorded which). The sequence was obtained from an adult woman who had mild COVID-19 (a few samples of this study predate the infection). Cell type and time point are not known. The V and J genes are TRBV4-2 and TRBJ2-1; D gene unclear. As DNA, the CDR3 is TGTGCCAGCAGCCAAGATTGGGCCTCCTACAATGAGCAGTTCTTC. This codes for CASSQDWASYNEQFF.